These T cell receptor beta chains were read from a single sample in a study of high-grade serous ovarian cancer treatment subgroups. Libraries were prepared by immunoSEQ multiplex PCR; TCRdb keeps only in-frame clonotypes and omits some of them. The sample shows over 2,000 clones, approximately 77% of them seen only once. The sequenced sample consisted of tumor tissue. These receptors were obtained from a human donor with high-grade serous ovarian cancer. Each CDR3 is given with its conserved first and last residue. The D gene is left open where the match is weak. Some rows mark clone size as missing; the rest say once, few, many or name a class of expanded clone.

abundance	v_gene	j_gene	d_gene	CDR3nt	CDR3aa
.	TRBV10-1	TRBJ2-1	TRBD1	TGCGCCACCGGACAGGCCAACGAGCAGTTCTTC	CATGQANEQFF
.	TRBV9	TRBJ2-7	TRBD1	TGTGCCAGCAGCGGGGGACAGTCCTACGAGCAGTACTTC	CASSGGQSYEQYF
.	TRBV5-1	TRBJ2-1	.	TGCGCCAGCAGCTTGAGTGGAGGTTACAATGAGCAGTTCTTC	CASSLSGGYNEQFF
.	TRBV19	TRBJ2-1	.	TGTGCCAGTAGTATTGGGGGGTATCGCAGCTACAATGAGCAGTTCTTC	CASSIGGYRSYNEQFF
.	TRBV9	TRBJ1-1	.	TGTGCCAGCAGCGTAGAGAGGTCAGGCCTAGGGAACACTGAAGCTTTCTTT	CASSVERSGLGNTEAFF
.	TRBV18	TRBJ2-7	TRBD2	TGTGCCAGCAAAACTAGCGGGAGTGAATACGAGCAGTACTTC	CASKTSGSEYEQYF
.	TRBV27	TRBJ2-5	TRBD1	TGTGCCAGCAGACCCGGGACAGGGAGGGGAGAGACCCAGTACTTC	CASRPGTGRGETQYF
once	TRBV28	TRBJ2-7	TRBD1	TGTGCCTCAGGAGGTCCGGGACAGGGGTCCTACGAGCAGTACTTC	CASGGPGQGSYEQYF
.	TRBV28	TRBJ1-4	.	TGTGCCAGTCGAAACCCGGGAGGCAGGGGTGAAAAACTGTTTTTT	CASRNPGGRGEKLFF
.	TRBV6-1	TRBJ2-1	TRBD1	TGTGCCAGCAGTGAAGGGACAGGGATCGTTCATGAGCAGTTCTTC	CASSEGTGIVHEQFF
once	TRBV5-5	TRBJ2-7	.	TGTGCCAGCAGCAAGAGGGGAGAGCAGTACTTC	CASSKRGEQYF
.	TRBV5-5	TRBJ2-7	.	TGTGCCAGCAGCCCTGACGGAATCTACTACGAGCAGTACTTC	CASSPDGIYYEQYF
.	TRBV4-2	TRBJ2-7	.	TGTGCCAGCAGCCAAGAAGGGACCACGGGCTACGAGCAGTACTTC	CASSQEGTTGYEQYF
.	TRBV5-3	TRBJ2-1	.	TGTGCCAGAAGCAAGCTCTCGAGGGATGAGCAGTTCTTC	CARSKLSRDEQFF
.	TRBV5-1	TRBJ2-5	TRBD1	TGCGCCAGCAGCGTCGGGACAGGGGAGGGCCAGTACTTC	CASSVGTGEGQYF
.	TRBV29-1	TRBJ2-7	.	TGCAGCGTTGAAGGGGGGACGGGAAATACCTACGAGCAGTACTTC	CSVEGGTGNTYEQYF
.	TRBV9	TRBJ2-3	TRBD2	TGTGCCAGCAGCGTAGCTGGGCGGGAGGGGGATACGCAGTATTTT	CASSVAGREGDTQYF
.	TRBV5-1	TRBJ2-1	.	TGCGCCAGCAGGGGGCTAGCGAAGAGCTCCTACAATGAGCAGTTCTTC	CASRGLAKSSYNEQFF
.	TRBV4-1	TRBJ2-2	.	TGCGCCAGCAGCCACCCGGGACAATGGCTCACCGGGGAGCTGTTTTTT	CASSHPGQWLTGELFF
.	TRBV6-1	TRBJ2-5	TRBD1	TGTGCCAGCAGTGAAAGGGGACAGGGGGCGGCGCGGCCGGAGACCCAGTACTTC	CASSERGQGAARPETQYF
large	TRBV4-1	TRBJ1-4	.	TGCGCCACCTCCTTCTCCGGGGAGGGAAGTACTGAAAAACTGTTTTTT	CATSFSGEGSTEKLFF
.	TRBV29-1	TRBJ2-3	.	TGCAGCGTTGAAGATCGGCAGGGAGTAAGTACGCAGTATTTT	CSVEDRQGVSTQYF
.	TRBV5-4	TRBJ1-2	TRBD1	TGTGCCAGCAGCTCGGACAGGGTCGGGGGAGGCTACACCTTC	CASSSDRVGGGYTF
.	TRBV21-1	TRBJ2-7	.	TGTGCCAGCAGCAAAGAGGGAGGTAGCTACCACGAGCAGTACTTC	CASSKEGGSYHEQYF
few	TRBV10-1	TRBJ2-1	TRBD2	TGCGCCAGCAGTGAGTCTAGCGGGAGGGCCTACAATGAGCAGTTCTTC	CASSESSGRAYNEQFF
.	TRBV4-2	TRBJ2-1	TRBD2	TGTGCCAGCAGCCAAGATGCGGGGGACCCCTACAATGAGCAGTTCTTC	CASSQDAGDPYNEQFF
once	TRBV23-1	TRBJ2-7	.	TGCGCCAGCAGTCAGCGACCCCCCCCACCCCTTTCCTACGAGCAGTACTTC	CASSQRPPPPLSYEQYF
.	TRBV2	TRBJ1-5	TRBD1	TGTGCCACCTCCAGGGGGGGACAGGATAGCAATCAGCCCCAGCATTTT	CATSRGGQDSNQPQHF
.	TRBV6-5	TRBJ2-7	.	TGTGCCAGCAGTCATCAGCACGAGCAGTACTTC	CASSHQHEQYF
.	TRBV4-2	TRBJ1-1	.	TGTGCCAGCAGCTTGGCCCAGAACACTGAAGCTTTCTTT	CASSLAQNTEAFF
.	TRBV2	TRBJ2-1	.	TGTGCCAGCACTATCACAGGGCCCTACAATGAGCAGTTCTTC	CASTITGPYNEQFF
large	TRBV7-2	TRBJ1-2	.	TGTGCCAGCAGCCCAGGGCCGAACTATGGCTACACCTTC	CASSPGPNYGYTF
.	TRBV7-2	TRBJ1-2	.	TGTGCCAGCAGCTTAGTATCAGGGACGCATGGCTACACCTTC	CASSLVSGTHGYTF
.	TRBV5-5	TRBJ1-5	.	TGTGCCAGCAGCTTAACCATACTTTCCGGCAATCAGCCCCAGCATTTT	CASSLTILSGNQPQHF
.	TRBV5-1	TRBJ2-5	TRBD1	TGCGCCAGCAGCTTCGCCTACACAGGGGGCGGGGAGACCCAGTACTTC	CASSFAYTGGGETQYF
.	TRBV7-8	TRBJ2-7	TRBD1	TGTGCCAGCAGCTTAGCGGGGGGACAGGGGGGGTCCTACGAGCAGTACTTC	CASSLAGGQGGSYEQYF
.	TRBV5-8	TRBJ2-1	.	TGTGCCAGCAGGACTTTAGACGGCTACAATGAGCAGTTCTTC	CASRTLDGYNEQFF
.	TRBV10-3	TRBJ2-3	.	TGTGCCATCAGTGACGGCAGACCCCCAGATACGCAGTATTTT	CAISDGRPPDTQYF
.	TRBV7-9	TRBJ1-2	.	TGTGCCAGCAGTTTCGGGGGACGGACCTATGGCTACACCTTC	CASSFGGRTYGYTF
.	TRBV5-4	TRBJ1-2	.	TGTGCCAGCAGCTTGGCGAGGGGGGCTTCGGGTGGCTACACCTTC	CASSLARGASGGYTF
.	TRBV19	TRBJ1-5	.	TGTGCCAGTAAACCCCGGCTCCTCAATCAGCCCCAGCATTTT	CASKPRLLNQPQHF
few	TRBV29-1	TRBJ1-1	.	TGCAGCGTCAAGTCAGGAACTGAAGCTTTCTTT	CSVKSGTEAFF
.	TRBV4-3	TRBJ1-3	.	TGCGCCAGCAGCCAAGTCCCCCCGGGGGCTGGAAACACCATATATTTT	CASSQVPPGAGNTIYF
.	TRBV28	TRBJ1-5	TRBD1	TGTGCCAGCAGTTGGGGGACAGGGCTCGCCAATCAGCCCCAGCATTTT	CASSWGTGLANQPQHF